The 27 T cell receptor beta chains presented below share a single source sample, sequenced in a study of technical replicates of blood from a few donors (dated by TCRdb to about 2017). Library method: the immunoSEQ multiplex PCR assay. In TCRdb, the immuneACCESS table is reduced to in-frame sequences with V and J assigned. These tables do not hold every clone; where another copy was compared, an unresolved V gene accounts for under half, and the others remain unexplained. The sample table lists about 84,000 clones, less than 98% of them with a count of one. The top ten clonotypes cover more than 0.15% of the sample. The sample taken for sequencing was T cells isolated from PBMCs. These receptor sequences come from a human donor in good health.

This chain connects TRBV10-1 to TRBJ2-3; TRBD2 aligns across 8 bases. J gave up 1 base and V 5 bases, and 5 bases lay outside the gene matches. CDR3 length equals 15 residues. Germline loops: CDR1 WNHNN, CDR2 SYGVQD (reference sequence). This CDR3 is CASSNSGSGTDTQYF. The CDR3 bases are TGCGCCAGCAGTAACAGCGGGAGTGGCACAGATACGCAGTATTTT.

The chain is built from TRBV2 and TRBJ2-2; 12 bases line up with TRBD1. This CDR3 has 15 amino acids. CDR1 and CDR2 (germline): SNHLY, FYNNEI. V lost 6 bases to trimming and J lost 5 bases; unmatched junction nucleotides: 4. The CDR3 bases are TGTGCCAGCAGCAGGGACAGGGGGCATACCGGGGAGCTGTTTTTT. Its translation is CASSRDRGHTGELFF.

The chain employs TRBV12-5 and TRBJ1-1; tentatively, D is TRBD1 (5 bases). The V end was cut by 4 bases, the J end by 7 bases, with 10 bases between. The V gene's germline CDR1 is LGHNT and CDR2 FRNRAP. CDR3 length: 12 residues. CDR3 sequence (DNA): TGTGCTAGTGGTTCTCAGGGTTATGAAGCTTTCTTT. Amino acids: CASGSQGYEAFF.

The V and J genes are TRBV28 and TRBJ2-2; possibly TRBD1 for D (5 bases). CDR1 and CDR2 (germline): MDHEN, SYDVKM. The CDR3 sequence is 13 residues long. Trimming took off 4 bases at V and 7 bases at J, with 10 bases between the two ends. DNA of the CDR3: TGTGCCAGCAGTTCTGGGGCCGGCGGGGAGCTGTTTTTT. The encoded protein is CASSSGAGGELFF.

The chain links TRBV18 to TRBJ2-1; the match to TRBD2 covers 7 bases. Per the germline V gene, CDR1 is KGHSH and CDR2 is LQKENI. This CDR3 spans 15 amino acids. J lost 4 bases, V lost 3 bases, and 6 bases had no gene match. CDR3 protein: CASSPRTGGYNEQFF. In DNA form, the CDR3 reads TGTGCCAGCTCACCTCGGACGGGGGGTTACAATGAGCAGTTCTTC.

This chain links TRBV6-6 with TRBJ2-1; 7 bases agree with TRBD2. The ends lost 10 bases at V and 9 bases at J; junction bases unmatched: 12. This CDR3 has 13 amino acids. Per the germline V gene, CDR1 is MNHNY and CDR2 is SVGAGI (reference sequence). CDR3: CATKAGPLGEQFF. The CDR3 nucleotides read TGTGCCACCAAAGCGGGACCTCTGGGTGAGCAGTTCTTC.

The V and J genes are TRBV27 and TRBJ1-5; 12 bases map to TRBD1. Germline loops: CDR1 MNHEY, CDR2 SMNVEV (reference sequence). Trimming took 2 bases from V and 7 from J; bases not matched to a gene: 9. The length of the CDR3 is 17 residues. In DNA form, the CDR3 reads TGTGCCAGCAGTTTAATCCCGGGACAGGGGGCTCGACAGCCCCAGCATTTT. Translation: CASSLIPGQGARQPQHF.

The CDR3 DNA reads TGTGCCAGCAGGTCCCGGACTAGCGGGCACTACAATGAGCAGTTCTTC. It yields the protein CASRSRTSGHYNEQFF. The V gene is TRBV11-2, the J gene TRBJ2-1, with 11 bases identical to TRBD2. The CDR3 is made up of 16 amino acids. Germline V lookup: CDR1 SGHAT, CDR2 FQNNGV. With V trimmed by 6 bases and J by 3 bases, 7 bases remained unmatched.

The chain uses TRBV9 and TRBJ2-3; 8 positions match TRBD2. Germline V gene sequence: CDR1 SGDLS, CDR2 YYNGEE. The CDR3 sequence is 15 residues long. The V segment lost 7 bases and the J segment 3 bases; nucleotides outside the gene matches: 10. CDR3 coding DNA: TGTGCCAGCGGGAACGGGGGGGCCGAGACAGATACGCAGTATTTT. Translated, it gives CASGNGGAETDTQYF.

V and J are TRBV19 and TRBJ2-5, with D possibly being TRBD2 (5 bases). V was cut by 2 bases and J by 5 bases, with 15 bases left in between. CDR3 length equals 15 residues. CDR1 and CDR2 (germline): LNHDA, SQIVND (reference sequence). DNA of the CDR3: TGTGCCAGTAGTATAAGGTGGGGAGAGTGGGAGACCCAGTACTTC. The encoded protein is CASSIRWGEWETQYF.

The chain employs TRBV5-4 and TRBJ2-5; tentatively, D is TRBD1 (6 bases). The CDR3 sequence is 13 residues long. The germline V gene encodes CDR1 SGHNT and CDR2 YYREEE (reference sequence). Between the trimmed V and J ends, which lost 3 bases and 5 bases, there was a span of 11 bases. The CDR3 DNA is TGTGCCAGCAGCTCCAGGGGTGGGGAGACCCAGTACTTC. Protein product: CASSSRGGETQYF.

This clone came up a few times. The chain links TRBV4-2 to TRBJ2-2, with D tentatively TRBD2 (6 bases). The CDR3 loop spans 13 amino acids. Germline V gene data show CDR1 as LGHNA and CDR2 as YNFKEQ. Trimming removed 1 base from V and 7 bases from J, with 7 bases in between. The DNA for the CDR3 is TGTGCCAGCAGCCAAGTGGGGGGCGGGGAGCTGTTTTTT. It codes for CASSQVGGGELFF.

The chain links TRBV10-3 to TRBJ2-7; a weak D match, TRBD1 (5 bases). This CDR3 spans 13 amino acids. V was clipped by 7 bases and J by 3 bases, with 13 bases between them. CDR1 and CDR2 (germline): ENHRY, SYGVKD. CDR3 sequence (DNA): TGTGCCATCACAGACAGCAATTACTACGAGCAGTACTTC. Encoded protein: CAITDSNYYEQYF.

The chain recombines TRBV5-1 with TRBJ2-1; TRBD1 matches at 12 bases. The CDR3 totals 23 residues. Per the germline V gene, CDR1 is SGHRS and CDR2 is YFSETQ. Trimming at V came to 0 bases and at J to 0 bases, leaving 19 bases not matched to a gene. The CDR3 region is CASSLDRDRGPSSGVNSYNEQFF. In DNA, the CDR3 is TGCGCCAGCAGCTTGGATAGGGACAGGGGGCCTTCGAGCGGGGTCAACTCCTACAATGAGCAGTTCTTC.

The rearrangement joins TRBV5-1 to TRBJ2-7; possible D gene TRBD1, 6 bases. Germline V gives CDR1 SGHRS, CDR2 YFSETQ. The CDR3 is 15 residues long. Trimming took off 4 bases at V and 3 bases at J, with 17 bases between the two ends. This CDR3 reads CASSPGHRDYYEQYF. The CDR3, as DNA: TGCGCCAGCAGCCCGGGACATCGAGATTACTACGAGCAGTACTTC.

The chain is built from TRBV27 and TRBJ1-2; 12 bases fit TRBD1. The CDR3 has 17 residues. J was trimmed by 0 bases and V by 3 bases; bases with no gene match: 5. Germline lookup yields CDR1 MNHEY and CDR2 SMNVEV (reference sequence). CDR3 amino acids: CASSFMGQGAPNYGYTF. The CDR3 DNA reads TGTGCCAGCAGTTTCATGGGACAGGGGGCGCCTAACTATGGCTACACCTTC.

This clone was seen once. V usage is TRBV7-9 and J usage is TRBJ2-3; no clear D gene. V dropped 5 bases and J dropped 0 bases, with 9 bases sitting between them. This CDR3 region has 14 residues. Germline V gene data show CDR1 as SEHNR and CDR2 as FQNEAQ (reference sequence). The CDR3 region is CASSRSLSTDTQYF. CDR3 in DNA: TGTGCCAGCAGCCGTAGCTTAAGCACAGATACGCAGTATTTT. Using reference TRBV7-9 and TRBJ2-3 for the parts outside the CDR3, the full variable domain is DTGVSQNPRHKITKRGQNVTFRCDPISEHNRLYWYRQTLGQGPEFLTYFQNEAQLEKSRLLSDRFSAERPKGSFSTLEIQRTEQGDSAMYLCASSRSLSTDTQYFGPGTRLTVL.

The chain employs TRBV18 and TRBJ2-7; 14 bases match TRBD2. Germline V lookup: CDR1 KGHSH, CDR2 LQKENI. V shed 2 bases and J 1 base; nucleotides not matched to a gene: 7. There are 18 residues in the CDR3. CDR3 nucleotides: TGTGCCAGCTCACCATTATCGACTAGCGGGAGGGGGTCCTACGAGCAGTACTTC. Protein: CASSPLSTSGRGSYEQYF.

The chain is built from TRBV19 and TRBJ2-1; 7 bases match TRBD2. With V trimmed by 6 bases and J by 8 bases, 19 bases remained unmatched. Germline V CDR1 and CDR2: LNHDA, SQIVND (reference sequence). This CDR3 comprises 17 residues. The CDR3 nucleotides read TGTGCCAGTAGAAAAATGGGACTATTTTATGGGTTGGATGAGCAGTTCTTC. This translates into CASRKMGLFYGLDEQFF.

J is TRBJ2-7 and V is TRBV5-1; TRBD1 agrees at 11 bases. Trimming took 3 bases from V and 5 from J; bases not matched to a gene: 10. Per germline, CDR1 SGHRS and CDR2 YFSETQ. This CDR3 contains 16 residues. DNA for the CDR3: TGCGCCAGCAGCTCCAGCCCTGGGACAGGGGGGAACGAGCAGTACTTC. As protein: CASSSSPGTGGNEQYF. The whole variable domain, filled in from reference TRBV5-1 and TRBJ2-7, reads KAGVTQTPRYLIKTRGQQVTLSCSPISGHRSVSWYQQTPGQGLQFLFEYFSETQRNKGNFPGRFSGRQFSNSRSEMNVSTLELGDSALYLCASSSSPGTGGNEQYFGPGTRLTVT.

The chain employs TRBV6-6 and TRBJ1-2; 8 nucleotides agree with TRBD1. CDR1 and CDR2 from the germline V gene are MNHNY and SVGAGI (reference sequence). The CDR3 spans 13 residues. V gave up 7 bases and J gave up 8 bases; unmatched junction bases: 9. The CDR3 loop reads CASTRTGPLGYTF. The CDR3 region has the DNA TGTGCCAGCACCCGGACAGGGCCTTTAGGCTACACCTTC.

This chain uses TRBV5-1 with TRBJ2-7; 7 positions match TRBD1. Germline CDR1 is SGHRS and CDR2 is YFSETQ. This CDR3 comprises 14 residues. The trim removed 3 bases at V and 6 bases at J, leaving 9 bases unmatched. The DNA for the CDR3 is TGCGCCAGCAGCTGGGGGACAGTTCTCAGCGAGCAGTACTTC. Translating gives CASSWGTVLSEQYF.

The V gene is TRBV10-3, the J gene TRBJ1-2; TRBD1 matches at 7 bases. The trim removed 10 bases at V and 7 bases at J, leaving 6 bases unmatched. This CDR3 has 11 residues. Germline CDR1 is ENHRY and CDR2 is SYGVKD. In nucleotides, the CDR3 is TGTGCCACCAAATCAGGGGGTGGCTACACCTTC. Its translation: CATKSGGGYTF.

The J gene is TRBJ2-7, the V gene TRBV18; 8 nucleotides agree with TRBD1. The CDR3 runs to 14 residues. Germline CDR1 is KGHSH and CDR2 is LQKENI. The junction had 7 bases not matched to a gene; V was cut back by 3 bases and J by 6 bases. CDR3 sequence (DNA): TGTGCCAGCTCACCGACAGGGGCCCAAGGCGAGCAGTACTTC. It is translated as CASSPTGAQGEQYF. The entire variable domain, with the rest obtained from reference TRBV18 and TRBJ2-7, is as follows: NAGVMQNPRHLVRRRGQEARLRCSPMKGHSHVYWYRQLPEEGLKFMVYLQKENIIDESGMPKERFSAEFPKEGPSILRIQQVVRGDSAAYFCASSPTGAQGEQYFGPGTRLTVT.

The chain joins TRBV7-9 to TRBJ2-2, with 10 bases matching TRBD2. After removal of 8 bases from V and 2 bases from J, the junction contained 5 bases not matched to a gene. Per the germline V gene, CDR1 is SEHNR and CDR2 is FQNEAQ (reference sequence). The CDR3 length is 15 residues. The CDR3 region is CASVGTSVNTGELFF. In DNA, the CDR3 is TGTGCCAGCGTCGGGACTAGCGTTAACACCGGGGAGCTGTTTTTT. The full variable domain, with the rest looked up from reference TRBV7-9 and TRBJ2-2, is DTGVSQNPRHKITKRGQNVTFRCDPISEHNRLYWYRQTLGQGPEFLTYFQNEAQLEKSRLLSDRFSAERPKGSFSTLEIQRTEQGDSAMYLCASVGTSVNTGELFFGEGSRLTVL.

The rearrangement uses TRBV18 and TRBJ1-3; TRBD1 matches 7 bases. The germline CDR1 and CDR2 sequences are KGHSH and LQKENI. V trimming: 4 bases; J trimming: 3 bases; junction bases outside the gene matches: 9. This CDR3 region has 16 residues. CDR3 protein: CASSQISGGDGNTIYF. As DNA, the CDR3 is TGTGCCAGCTCACAGATTTCAGGGGGAGATGGAAACACCATATATTTT.

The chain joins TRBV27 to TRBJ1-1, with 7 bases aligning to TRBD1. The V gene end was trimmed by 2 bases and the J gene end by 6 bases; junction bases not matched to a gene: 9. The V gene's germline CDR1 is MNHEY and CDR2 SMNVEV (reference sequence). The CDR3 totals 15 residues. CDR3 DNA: TGTGCCAGCAGTTTAGGGAGGACAGGCCCGGCTGAAGCTTTCTTT. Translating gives CASSLGRTGPAEAFF.